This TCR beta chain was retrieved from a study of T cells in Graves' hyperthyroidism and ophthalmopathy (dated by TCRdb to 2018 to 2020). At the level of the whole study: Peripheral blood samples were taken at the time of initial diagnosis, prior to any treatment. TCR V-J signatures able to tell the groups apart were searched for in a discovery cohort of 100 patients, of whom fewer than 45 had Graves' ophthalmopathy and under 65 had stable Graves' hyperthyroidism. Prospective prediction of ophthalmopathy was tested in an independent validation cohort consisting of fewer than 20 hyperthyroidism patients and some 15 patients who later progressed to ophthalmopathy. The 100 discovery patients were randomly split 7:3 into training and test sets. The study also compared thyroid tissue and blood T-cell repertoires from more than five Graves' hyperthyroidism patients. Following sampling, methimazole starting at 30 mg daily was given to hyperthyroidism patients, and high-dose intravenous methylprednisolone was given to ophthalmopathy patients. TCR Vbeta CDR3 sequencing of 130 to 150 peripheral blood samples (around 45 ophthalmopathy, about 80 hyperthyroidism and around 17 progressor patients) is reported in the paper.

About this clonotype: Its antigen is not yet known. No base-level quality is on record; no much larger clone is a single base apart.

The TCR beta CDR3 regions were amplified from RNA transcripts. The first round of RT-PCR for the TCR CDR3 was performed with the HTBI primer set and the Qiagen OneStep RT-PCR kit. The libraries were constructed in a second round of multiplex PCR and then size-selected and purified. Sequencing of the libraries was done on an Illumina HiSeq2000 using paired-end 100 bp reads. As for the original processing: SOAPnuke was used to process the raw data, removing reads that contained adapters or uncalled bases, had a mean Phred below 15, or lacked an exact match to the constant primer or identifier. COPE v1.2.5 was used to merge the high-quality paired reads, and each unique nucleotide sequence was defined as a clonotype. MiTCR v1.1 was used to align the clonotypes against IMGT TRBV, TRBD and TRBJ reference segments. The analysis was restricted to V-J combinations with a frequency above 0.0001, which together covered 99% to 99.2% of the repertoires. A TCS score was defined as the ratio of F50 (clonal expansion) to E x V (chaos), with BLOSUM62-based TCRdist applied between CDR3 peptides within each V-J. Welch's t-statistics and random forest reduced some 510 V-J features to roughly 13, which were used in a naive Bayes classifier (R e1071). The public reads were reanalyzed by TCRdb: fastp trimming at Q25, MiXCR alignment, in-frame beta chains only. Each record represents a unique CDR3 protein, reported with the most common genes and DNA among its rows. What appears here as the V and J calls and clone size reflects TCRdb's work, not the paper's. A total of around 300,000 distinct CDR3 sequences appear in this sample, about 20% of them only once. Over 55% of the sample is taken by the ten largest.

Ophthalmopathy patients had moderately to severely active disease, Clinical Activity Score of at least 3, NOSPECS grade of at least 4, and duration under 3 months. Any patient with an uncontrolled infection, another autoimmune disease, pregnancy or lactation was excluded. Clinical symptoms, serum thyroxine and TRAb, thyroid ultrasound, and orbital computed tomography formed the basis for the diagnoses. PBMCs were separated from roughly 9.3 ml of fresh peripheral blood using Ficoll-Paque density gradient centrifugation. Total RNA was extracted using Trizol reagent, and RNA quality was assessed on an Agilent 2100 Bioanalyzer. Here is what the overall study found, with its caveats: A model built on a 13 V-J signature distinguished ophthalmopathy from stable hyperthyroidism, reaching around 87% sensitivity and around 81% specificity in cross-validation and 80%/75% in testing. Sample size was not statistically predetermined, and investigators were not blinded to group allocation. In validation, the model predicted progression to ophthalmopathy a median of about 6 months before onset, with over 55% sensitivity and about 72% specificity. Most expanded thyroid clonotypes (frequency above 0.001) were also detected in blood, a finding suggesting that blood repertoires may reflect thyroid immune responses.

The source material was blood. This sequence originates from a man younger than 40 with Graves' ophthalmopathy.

This receptor carries the CDR3 CASSQWSSGANVLTF. The DNA sequence reads TGTGCCAGCAGCCAATGGAGCTCTGGGGCCAACGTCCTGACTTTC. The receptor chain draws on TRBV3-1 and TRBJ2-6; the D gene is not confidently resolved. The V and J ends are trimmed by 2 bases and 0 bases, leaving 5 bases between them. The CDR3 contains 15 residues, cysteine and phenylalanine counted. Kept here is only the CDR3 DNA, which spans 45 bases and is read in frame from base 1. CDR1 is given as LGHDT and CDR2 as YNNKEL, both from the germline V gene (reference sequence).